This TCR beta chain was identified in a study of shared clonotypes between healthy human individuals. Measured with immunoSEQ multiplex PCR; TCRdb has only the in-frame clones, and not every one. The top ten hold under 15% of the sample, which has approximately 500,000 clones, about 79% seen once. The study's findings and limits: Only blood was sampled, and tissue TCR repertoires likely differ from blood ones.

CDR1 is SGHDN and CDR2 is FVKESK in the germline V gene. V shed 4 bases and J shed 2 bases, with 10 bases lying between them. The CDR3 runs to 14 residues. This clone was seen a single time. Its antigen is not identified. The chain is built from TRBV14 and TRBJ2-3; D is tentatively TRBD1 or TRBD2 (5 bases each). The source of this sequence is a woman between 35 and 50 years old in good health. Some clones in this sample may be carry-over from other donors' samples. Sequenced material: PBMCs. CDR3 sequence: CASSRGPVTDTQYF. In nucleotides, the CDR3 is TGTGCCAGCAGCCGGGGACCAGTCACAGATACGCAGTATTTT.